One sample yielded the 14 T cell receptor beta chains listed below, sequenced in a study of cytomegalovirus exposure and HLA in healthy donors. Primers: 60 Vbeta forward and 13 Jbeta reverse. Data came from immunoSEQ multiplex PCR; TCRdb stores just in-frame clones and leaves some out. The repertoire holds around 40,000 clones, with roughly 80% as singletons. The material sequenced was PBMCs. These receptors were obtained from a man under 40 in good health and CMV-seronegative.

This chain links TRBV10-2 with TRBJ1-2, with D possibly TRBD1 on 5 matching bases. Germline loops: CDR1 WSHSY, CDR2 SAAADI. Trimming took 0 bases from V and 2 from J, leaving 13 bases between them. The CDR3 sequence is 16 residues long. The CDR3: CASSESQGPKNYGYTF. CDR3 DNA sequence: TGCGCCAGCAGTGAGTCCCAGGGCCCAAAAAACTATGGCTACACCTTC.

The CDR3 protein is CASSQEGSGRSSYEQYF. The CDR3 coding sequence is TGCGCCAGCAGCCAAGAGGGTAGCGGGAGAAGCTCCTACGAGCAGTACTTC. The chain carries TRBV4-1 and TRBJ2-5, with 9 bases that match TRBD2. The J call is uncertain, as TRBJ2-7 better fits the DNA end. Looked up from germline, CDR1 is MGHRA and CDR2 is YSYEKL. The CDR3 runs 17 residues.

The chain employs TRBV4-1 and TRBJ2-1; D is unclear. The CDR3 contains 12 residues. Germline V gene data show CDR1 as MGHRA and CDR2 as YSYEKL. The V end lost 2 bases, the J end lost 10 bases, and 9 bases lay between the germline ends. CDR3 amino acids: CASSQIRKEQFF. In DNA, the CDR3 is TGCGCCAGCAGCCAAATTAGAAAGGAGCAGTTCTTC.

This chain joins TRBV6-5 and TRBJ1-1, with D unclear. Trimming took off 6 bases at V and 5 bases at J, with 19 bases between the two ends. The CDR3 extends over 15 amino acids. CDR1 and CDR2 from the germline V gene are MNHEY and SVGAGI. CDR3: CASSPWVRAGTEAFF. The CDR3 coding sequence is TGTGCCAGCAGCCCGTGGGTGAGGGCTGGAACTGAAGCTTTCTTT.

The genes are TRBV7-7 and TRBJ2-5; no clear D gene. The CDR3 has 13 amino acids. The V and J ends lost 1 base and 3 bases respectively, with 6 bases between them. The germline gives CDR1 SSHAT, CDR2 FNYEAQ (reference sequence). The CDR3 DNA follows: TGTGCCAGCAGCTTAGGCCTAGAAGAGACCCAGTACTTC. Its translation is CASSLGLEETQYF.

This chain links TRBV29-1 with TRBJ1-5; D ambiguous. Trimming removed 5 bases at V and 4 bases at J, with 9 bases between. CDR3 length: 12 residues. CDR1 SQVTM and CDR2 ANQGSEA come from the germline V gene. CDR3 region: CSVLGPNQPQHF. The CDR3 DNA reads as TGCAGCGTTCTTGGGCCTAATCAGCCCCAGCATTTT. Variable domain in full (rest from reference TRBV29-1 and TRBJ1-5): SAVISQKPSRDICQRGTSLTIQCQVDSQVTMMFWYRQQPGQSLTLIATANQGSEATYESGFVIDKFPISRPNLTFSTLTVSNMSPEDSSIYLCSVLGPNQPQHFGDGTRLSIL.

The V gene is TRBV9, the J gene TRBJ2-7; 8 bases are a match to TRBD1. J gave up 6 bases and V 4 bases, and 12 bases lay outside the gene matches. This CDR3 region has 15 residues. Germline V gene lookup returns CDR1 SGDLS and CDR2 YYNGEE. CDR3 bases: TGTGCCAGCAGCCCCCAGGACAGGGAATATAGCGAGCAGTACTTC. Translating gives CASSPQDREYSEQYF. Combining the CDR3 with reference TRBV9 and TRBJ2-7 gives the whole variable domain DSGVTQTPKHLITATGQRVTLRCSPRSGDLSVYWYQQSLDQGLQFLIQYYNGEERAKGNILERFSAQQFPDLHSELNLSSLELGDSALYFCASSPQDREYSEQYFGPGTRLTVT.

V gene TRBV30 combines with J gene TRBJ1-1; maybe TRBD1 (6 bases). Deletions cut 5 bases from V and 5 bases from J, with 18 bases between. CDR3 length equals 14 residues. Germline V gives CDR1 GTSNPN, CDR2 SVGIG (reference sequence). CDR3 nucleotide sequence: TGTGCCTGGCAGGGGTTCCCGGGGGGGACTGAAGCTTTCTTT. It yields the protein CAWQGFPGGTEAFF.

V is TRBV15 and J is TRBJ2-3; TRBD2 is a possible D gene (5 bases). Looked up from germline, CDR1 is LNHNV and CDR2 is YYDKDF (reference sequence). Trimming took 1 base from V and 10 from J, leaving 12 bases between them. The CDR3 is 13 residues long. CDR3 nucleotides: TGTGCCACCAGCAGAGGAGTACTAGTATCGCAGTATTTT. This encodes CATSRGVLVSQYF.

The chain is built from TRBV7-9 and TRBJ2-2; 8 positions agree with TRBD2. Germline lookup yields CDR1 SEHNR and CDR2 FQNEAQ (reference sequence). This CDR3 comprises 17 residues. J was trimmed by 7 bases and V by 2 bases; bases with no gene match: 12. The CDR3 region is CASSLQAGAYKVGELFF. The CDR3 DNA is TGTGCCAGCAGCTTACAAGCGGGAGCTTATAAGGTCGGGGAGCTGTTTTTT.

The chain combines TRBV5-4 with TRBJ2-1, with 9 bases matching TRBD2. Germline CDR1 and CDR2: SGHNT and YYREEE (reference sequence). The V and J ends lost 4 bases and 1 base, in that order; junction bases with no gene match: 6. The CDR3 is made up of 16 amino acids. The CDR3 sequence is CASSPLAGRSYNEQFF. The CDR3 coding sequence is TGTGCCAGCAGCCCGCTAGCGGGGCGATCCTACAATGAGCAGTTCTTC. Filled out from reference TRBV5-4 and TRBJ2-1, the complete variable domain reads ETGVTQSPTHLIKTRGQQVTLRCSSQSGHNTVSWYQQALGQGPQFIFQYYREEENGRGNFPPRFSGLQFPNYSSELNVNALELDDSALYLCASSPLAGRSYNEQFFGPGTRLTVL.

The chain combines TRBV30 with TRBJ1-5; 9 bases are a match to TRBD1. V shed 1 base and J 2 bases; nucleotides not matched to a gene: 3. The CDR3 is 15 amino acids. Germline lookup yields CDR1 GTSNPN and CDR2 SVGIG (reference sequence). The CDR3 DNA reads TGTGCCTGGAGTGGGGACAGGGTAGGCAATCAGCCCCAGCATTTT. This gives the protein CAWSGDRVGNQPQHF.

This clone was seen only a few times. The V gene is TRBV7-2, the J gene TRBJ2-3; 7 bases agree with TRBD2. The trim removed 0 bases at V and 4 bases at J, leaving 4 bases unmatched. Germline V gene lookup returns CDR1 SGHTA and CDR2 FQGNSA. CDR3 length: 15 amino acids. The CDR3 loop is CASSLAGGPSDTQYF. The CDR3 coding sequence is TGTGCCAGCAGCTTAGCGGGAGGGCCATCAGATACGCAGTATTTT.

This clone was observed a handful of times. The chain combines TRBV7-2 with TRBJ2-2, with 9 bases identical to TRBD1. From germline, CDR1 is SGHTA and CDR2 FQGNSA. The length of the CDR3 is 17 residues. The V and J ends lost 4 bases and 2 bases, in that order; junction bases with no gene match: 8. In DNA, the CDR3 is TGTGCCAGCAGCTCCGGGACAGGGTATGGAAACACCGGGGAGCTGTTTTTT. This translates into CASSSGTGYGNTGELFF.